The 27 T cell receptor beta chains listed next were all sequenced from one sample in a study of control samples from healthy donors and cancer patients. Only in-frame clones appear in the TCRdb table, and some are missing; sequencing was by immunoSEQ multiplex PCR. The table records about 150,000 clones, 94% of them present only once. Sequenced material: blood. These receptor sequences come from a woman younger than 30 in good health.

The J gene is TRBJ1-2, the V gene TRBV10-3; no clear D. This CDR3 comprises 12 residues. The V gene's germline CDR1 is ENHRY and CDR2 SYGVKD. V was cut by 3 bases and J by 9 bases, with 11 bases left in between. In DNA, the CDR3 is TGTGCCATCAGTGAAGTGAATCTAAGCTACACCTTC. The encoded protein is CAISEVNLSYTF.

The chain is built from TRBV15 and TRBJ2-7; 10 bases are a match to TRBD1. V was clipped by 5 bases and J by 4 bases; unmatched bases: 5. The CDR3 has 14 amino acids. Germline loops: CDR1 LNHNV, CDR2 YYDKDF (reference sequence). This CDR3 reads CATSVPGQGYEQYF. CDR3 in DNA: TGTGCCACCAGCGTACCGGGACAGGGGTACGAGCAGTACTTC.

The V call is TRBV5-1, the J call TRBJ2-3, with TRBD2 matching 13 bases. This CDR3 has 18 amino acids. Unmatched junction bases numbered 8, after V lost 3 bases and J lost 1 base. From germline, CDR1 is SGHRS and CDR2 YFSETQ. CDR3 residues: CASSSGTSGVGGTDTQYF. The CDR3 DNA reads as TGCGCCAGCAGCTCGGGGACTAGCGGGGTTGGCGGCACAGATACGCAGTATTTT.

The chain is built from TRBV28 and TRBJ1-2, with TRBD1 identical over 7 bases. The length of the CDR3 is 15 residues. Germline lookup yields CDR1 MDHEN and CDR2 SYDVKM. V lost 4 bases, J lost 10 bases, and 15 bases stayed unmatched. The CDR3 region is CASSSENRDSAIYTF. CDR3 sequence (DNA): TGTGCCAGCAGTTCAGAAAACCGGGACAGCGCTATCTACACCTTC.

This rearrangement joins TRBV7-9 to TRBJ2-3; no definite D call. Looked up from germline, CDR1 is SEHNR and CDR2 is FQNEAQ (reference sequence). This CDR3 comprises 13 residues. The V end lost 1 base, the J end lost 6 bases, and 8 bases lay between the germline ends. The CDR3 nucleotides read TGTGCCAGCAGCTTAGTAGCCTTGGATACGCAGTATTTT. It is translated as CASSLVALDTQYF.

V usage is TRBV7-2 and J usage is TRBJ1-5, with 7 positions matching TRBD1. This CDR3 has 14 amino acids. Losses at the gene ends were 3 bases for V and 5 bases for J; bases not matched to a gene: 4. Germline V lookup: CDR1 SGHTA, CDR2 FQGNSA. The CDR3, as DNA: TGTGCCAGCAGCTTCAGGGGGGAATATCAGCCCCAGCATTTT. Amino acids: CASSFRGEYQPQHF.

V usage is TRBV5-4 and J usage is TRBJ2-3; D call uncertain. This CDR3 spans 12 amino acids. V dropped 4 bases and J dropped 0 bases, with 3 bases sitting between them. Germline values: CDR1 SGHNT, CDR2 YYREEE (reference sequence). In nucleotides, the CDR3 is TGTGCCAGCAGCCCTAGCACAGATACGCAGTATTTT. It yields the protein CASSPSTDTQYF.

The V and J genes are TRBV4-1 and TRBJ2-1; 11 bases line up with TRBD2. Germline V gene data show CDR1 as MGHRA and CDR2 as YSYEKL. CDR3 length: 17 residues. V lost 1 base, J lost 5 bases, and 7 bases stayed unmatched. CDR3 loop: CASSQVVPLAGDNEQFF. The CDR3, as DNA: TGCGCCAGCAGCCAAGTGGTCCCACTAGCGGGGGACAATGAGCAGTTCTTC.

The genes are TRBV3-1 (or the pseudogene TRBV3-2) and TRBJ1-2; D possibly corresponds to TRBD1 (5 bases). Germline CDR1 is LGHDT and CDR2 is YNNKEL (reference sequence). The CDR3 totals 13 residues. Trimming shortened V by 1 base and J by 7 bases, and 10 bases separated the two germline ends. This CDR3 reads CASSQGRGSGYTF. The CDR3 bases are TGTGCCAGCAGCCAAGGGAGGGGTAGTGGCTACACCTTC.

Only one count was recorded for this clone. The rearrangement joins TRBV19 to TRBJ2-4, with 8 bases matching TRBD1. Germline V gene lookup returns CDR1 LNHDA and CDR2 SQIVND (reference sequence). Trimming took 5 bases from V and 8 from J; bases not matched to a gene: 8. The length of the CDR3 is 14 residues. The CDR3 coding sequence is TGTGCCAGTAGTTCGACAGGGGTTTTGGACATTCAGTACTTC. It is translated as CASSSTGVLDIQYF.

The V and J genes are TRBV7-8 and TRBJ2-2; D call uncertain. Germline lookup yields CDR1 SGHVS and CDR2 FQNEAQ. V was pared by 5 bases and J by 0 bases, with 7 bases between. This CDR3 region has 14 residues. This CDR3 is CASSQTANTGELFF. DNA for the CDR3: TGTGCCAGCAGCCAAACGGCGAACACCGGGGAGCTGTTTTTT.

This clone has a handful of counts. The chain combines TRBV28 with TRBJ1-2; 11 bases line up with TRBD1. In germline, CDR1 is MDHEN, CDR2 SYDVKM. V trimming: 6 bases; J trimming: 6 bases; junction bases outside the gene matches: 3. The CDR3 extends over 13 amino acids. In nucleotides, the CDR3 is TGTGCCAGCAGCTCGGGACAGGGGGATGGCTACACCTTC. Translated, it gives CASSSGQGDGYTF.

J is TRBJ1-2 and V is TRBV28; 8 nucleotides match TRBD1. The CDR3 sequence is 14 residues long. Germline assignment: CDR1 MDHEN and CDR2 SYDVKM. V shed 7 bases, J shed 4 bases, and the junction held 8 bases outside the gene matches. In nucleotides, the CDR3 is TGTGCCAGCAATAGACAGGGGCTCGCCTATGGCTACACCTTC. Protein product: CASNRQGLAYGYTF.

V and J are TRBV28 and TRBJ2-4; 8 bases match TRBD1. V lost 4 bases, J lost 0 bases, and 8 bases stayed unmatched. The germline V gene has CDR1 MDHEN and CDR2 SYDVKM. This CDR3 spans 17 amino acids. The CDR3 coding sequence is TGTGCCAGCAGTTCCGTGGACAGGGTGGTAGCCAAAAACATTCAGTACTTC. Its translation is CASSSVDRVVAKNIQYF.

CDR3 sequence: CASISPSGRSRTGYGYTF. The CDR3 nucleotides are TGTGCCAGCATCTCTCCCTCGGGCCGATCCAGAACCGGGTATGGCTACACCTTC. The chain uses TRBV28 and TRBJ1-2; no clear D gene. The CDR3 runs to 18 residues. Deletions cut 7 bases from V and 5 bases from J, with 29 bases between. The germline CDR1 and CDR2 sequences are MDHEN and SYDVKM.

CDR3: CASSLGDRSYEQYF. The DNA of the CDR3 is TGTGCCAGCAGCCTAGGGGACCGCTCCTACGAGCAGTACTTC. This chain uses TRBV3-1 (or the pseudogene TRBV3-2) with TRBJ2-7; possibly TRBD1 or TRBD2 for D (5 bases each). Germline CDR1 is LGHDT and CDR2 is YNNKEL (reference sequence). V was shortened by 4 bases and J by 0 bases, with 10 bases between the two germline ends. The CDR3 totals 14 residues.

The rearrangement joins TRBV5-1 to TRBJ1-2; no clear D. CDR1 and CDR2 (germline): SGHRS, YFSETQ. This CDR3 is built from 15 residues. Between the trimmed V and J ends, which lost 1 base and 3 bases, there was a span of 13 bases. This chain's CDR3 is CASSLYPAGDYGYTF. In DNA form, the CDR3 reads TGCGCCAGCAGCTTGTACCCCGCGGGAGACTATGGCTACACCTTC.

CDR3 DNA sequence: TGTGCCAGCAGCTTAGCCCCGACAGGGGTCTATGGCTACACCTTC. Translated: CASSLAPTGVYGYTF. The chain recombines TRBV7-9 with TRBJ1-2; 8 bases fit TRBD1. The V segment lost 0 bases and the J segment 4 bases; nucleotides outside the gene matches: 4. CDR1 SEHNR and CDR2 FQNEAQ come from the germline V gene (reference sequence). The CDR3 covers 15 residues.

This chain connects TRBV10-2 to TRBJ2-7; perhaps TRBD2 as D (6 bases). Per the germline V gene, CDR1 is WSHSY and CDR2 is SAAADI. Between the trimmed V and J ends, which lost 3 bases and 3 bases, there was a span of 12 bases. The length of the CDR3 is 14 residues. The CDR3 reads CASSDKRAVYEQYF. DNA of the CDR3: TGCGCCAGCAGTGATAAGCGGGCGGTCTACGAGCAGTACTTC.

This clone has more than one count but fewer than ten. One end of the junction is discordant with germline, which a read error may explain. J is TRBJ1-1 and V is TRBV7-7; TRBD1 matches at 7 bases. CDR3 length equals 15 residues. The germline V gene has CDR1 SSHAT and CDR2 FNYEAQ (reference sequence). The CDR3 nucleotides are TGTGCTAGCAGCCTAAACAGGGGATGGGACACTGAAGCTTTCTTT. It yields the protein CASSLNRGWDTEAFF. The variable domain in full, completed from reference TRBV7-7 and TRBJ1-1, reads GAGVSQSPRYKVTKRGQDVTLRCDPISSHATLYWYQQALGQGPEFLTYFNYEAQPDKSGLPSDRFSAERPEGSISTLTIQRTEQRDSAMYRCASSLNRGWDTEAFFGQGTRLTVV.

The V gene is TRBV21-1, the J gene TRBJ1-1. TRBV21-1 is classified as a pseudogene. The CDR3 has 14 residues. DNA of the CDR3: TGTGCCAGCCCTACCCGGGGGGGAGGTACTGAAGCTTTCTTT. It is translated as CASPTRGGGTEAFF.

This sequence joins TRBV7-9 and TRBJ1-6, with D possibly TRBD1 on 6 matching bases. The CDR3 is made up of 13 amino acids. Per the germline V gene, CDR1 is SEHNR and CDR2 is FQNEAQ (reference sequence). V shed 5 bases and J shed 8 bases, with 10 bases lying between them. DNA of the CDR3: TGTGCCAGCAGCCCCCGGACAGATTCACCCCTCCACTTT. Residues: CASSPRTDSPLHF.

This clone was recorded once. The chain uses TRBV28 and TRBJ1-2; D is possibly TRBD1 (5 bases). The CDR3 length is 12 residues. Germline loops: CDR1 MDHEN, CDR2 SYDVKM. V was cut by 4 bases and J by 4 bases, with 7 bases left in between. The CDR3: CASSSGSYGYTF. For the CDR3, the DNA is TGTGCCAGCAGTTCAGGGAGCTATGGCTACACCTTC.

The chain joins TRBV7-8 to TRBJ1-1; D not resolved. Between the trimmed V and J ends, which lost 1 base and 0 bases, there was a span of 9 bases. The CDR3 runs 15 residues. Germline CDR1 is SGHVS and CDR2 is FQNEAQ. The CDR3 protein is CASSLGRLMNTEAFF. CDR3 coding DNA: TGTGCCAGCAGCTTAGGTAGGCTAATGAACACTGAAGCTTTCTTT.

V and J are TRBV11-2 and TRBJ2-1; D ambiguous. Deletions cut 6 bases from V and 9 bases from J, with 9 bases between. The length of the CDR3 is 11 residues. Germline CDR1 and CDR2: SGHAT and FQNNGV. The CDR3 protein is CASSYSSEQFF. The CDR3, as DNA: TGTGCCAGCAGTTACTCCTCTGAGCAGTTCTTC.

This sequence joins TRBV19 and TRBJ1-5; D ambiguous. CDR1 and CDR2 from the germline V gene are LNHDA and SQIVND (reference sequence). The CDR3 is 15 amino acids. Deletions cut 2 bases from V and 4 bases from J, with 12 bases between. In nucleotides, the CDR3 is TGTGCCAGTAGTATAATCTGGGGTCCAAATCAGCCCCAGCATTTT. Encoded protein: CASSIIWGPNQPQHF.

This clone was seen only once. The CDR3 nucleotides read TGCGCCAGCGGAAAGAGGACCGATCAGCCCCAGCATTTT. It yields the protein CASGKRTDQPQHF. This rearrangement joins TRBV10-2 to TRBJ1-5; D is uncertain. With 8 bases removed from V and 5 bases from J, the gap between germline ends came to 13 bases. From germline, CDR1 is WSHSY and CDR2 SAAADI. This CDR3 spans 13 amino acids.